The sequence of this T cell receptor (beta chain) was determined in a study of blood T cell repertoires in COVID-19. Study-wide background: From T cells, B-cell-depleted T cells, or PBMCs came the material, which was cDNA or gDNA.

TCRdb's copy holds only in-frame clones and misses some; the assay was immunoSEQ multiplex PCR. Among about 250,000 clones listed, approximately 83% were seen once. This clone was seen only once. Germline values: CDR1 GTSNPN, CDR2 SVGIG (reference sequence). The V end lost 2 bases, the J end lost 3 bases, and 10 bases lay between the germline ends. The CDR3 is 13 residues long. The origin of this receptor is an older man with acute or convalescent COVID-19. This chain uses TRBV30 with TRBJ1-2, with a possible D match to TRBD1 (5 bases). The sequencing input was peripheral blood. CDR3 in amino acids: CAWSPKGYYGYTF. The CDR3 nucleotides are TGTGCCTGGAGTCCCAAGGGGTACTATGGCTACACCTTC. The full variable domain, its missing parts supplied by reference TRBV30 and TRBJ1-2, is SQTIHQWPATLVQPVGSPLSLECTVEGTSNPNLYWYRQAAGRGLQLLFYSVGIGQISSEVPQNLSASRPQDRQFILSSKKLLLSDSGFYLCAWSPKGYYGYTFGSGTRLTVV.